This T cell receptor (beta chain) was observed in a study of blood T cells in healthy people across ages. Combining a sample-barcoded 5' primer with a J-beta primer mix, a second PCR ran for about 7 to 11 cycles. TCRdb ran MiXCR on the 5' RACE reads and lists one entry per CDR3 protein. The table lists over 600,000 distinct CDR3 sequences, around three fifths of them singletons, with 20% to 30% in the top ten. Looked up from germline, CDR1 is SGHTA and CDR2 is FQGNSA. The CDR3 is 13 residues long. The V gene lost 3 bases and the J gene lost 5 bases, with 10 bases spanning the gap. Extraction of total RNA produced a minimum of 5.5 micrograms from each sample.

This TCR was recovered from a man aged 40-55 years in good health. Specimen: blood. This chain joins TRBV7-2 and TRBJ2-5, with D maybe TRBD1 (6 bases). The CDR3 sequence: CASSFDTGETQYF. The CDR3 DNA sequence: TGTGCCAGCAGCTTTGATACAGGGGAGACCCAGTACTTC.